This note documents a single T cell receptor beta chain sequence. The sample comes from a study of blood T cell repertoires in COVID-19. Turning to the study itself: Material from acute and convalescent COVID-19 was sourced from the United States, Italy and Spain. The analysed material was cDNA or gDNA that came from T cells, B-cell-depleted T cells, or PBMCs.

Authors' data handling: Nucleated cell counts were estimated from reference gene primer amplification. Method: immunoSEQ multiplex PCR; TCRdb's copy keeps in-frame clones and lacks some. V and J calls and clone size are copied from that table; D and trimming were computed from the DNA. Among roughly 81,000 clones, about 85% were seen once, and the ten largest hold just over 3%. Germline CDR1 and CDR2: KGHSH and LQKENI. The CDR3 has 14 amino acids. V was trimmed by 3 bases and J by 4 bases, leaving 12 bases between them. The clonotype originates from a woman of 80 years or more with COVID-19, enrolled during active disease. The rearrangement links TRBV18 to TRBJ1-2; TRBD1 is a possible D gene (6 bases). Material: peripheral blood. DNA of the CDR3: TGTGCCAGCTCACCGTCTACAGGGACCTATGGCTACACCTTC. This encodes CASSPSTGTYGYTF.